This T cell receptor (beta chain) was profiled in a study of shared clonotypes between healthy human individuals (dated by TCRdb to 2020 to 2021). Notes on the research overall: The cohort comprised a couple of women and a few men aged 18 to 49 years. Between about 0.8 and 9 billion PBMCs per donor were obtained by leukapheresis. To increase sequencing depth and limit assay-specific biases, TCR repertoire library preparation and sequencing were carried out by different laboratories using diverse techniques. For each donor, CD4 naive and CD4 memory were each given three plates, CD8 naive was given two plates, and CD8 memory was given one plate. To estimate repertoire size and how much clonotype sharing occurs between individuals, the study deeply sequenced the blood TCR repertoires of five or six healthy adults. Study-wide findings and limitations: Compared with non-shared clonotypes, clonotypes shared by all four sorted-subset donors had higher generation probabilities. Sharing across a few donors was observed for about 5% of naive CD4, 3% to 3.5% of naive CD8, over 2% of memory CD4, and about 0.39% of memory CD8 clonotypes. Only blood was sampled, and tissue TCR repertoires likely differ from those in blood. Naive subsets generally had larger estimated clonotype richness than memory subsets did. Incomplete sequencing was indicated by rarefaction of sorted-subset datasets, despite the large sequencing depth. Because the study included only a small number of donors, the genetic and exposure-history diversity represented was limited. Pairwise subsampling indicated that sequencing depth was expected to affect the degree of clonotype sharing among donors.

A remark on this clone: The antigen it binds to is not known. No base quality values were provided; no much bigger clone lies one nucleotide off.

Healthy HIV-negative adults with no recently reported acute infections or vaccinations were included as donors. All donors were Caucasian adults living in Nashville, Tennessee, USA. Magnetic negative selection was used to enrich CD4+ T cells, after which naive cells were positively selected on CD45RA and the negative fraction became the memory subset. After blood collection by leukapheresis, PBMCs were isolated using Ficoll-Histopaque density gradient centrifugation and then cryopreserved in the vapor phase of liquid nitrogen. Purity and quantity of every magnetically sorted T cell population were checked by analytical flow cytometry. From each sorted fraction, genomic DNA was isolated and quantified by UV absorbance on a Nanodrop 2000c. Using the deep immunoSEQ assay, multiplex PCR amplified TCR CDR3 regions from genomic DNA. Genomic DNA extracted from each cell subset was distributed evenly over all wells of several immunoSEQ 96-well plates, and each plate served as one replicate. For sorted subsets, 150 to 200 ng genomic DNA, equal to 30,000 or so T cell genomes, was loaded into each replicate PCR. The purified libraries were quantified using a Qubit 3.0 fluorometer, sized with a Bioanalyzer 2100, and then quantified again using the KAPA Library Quantification kit. Every immunoSEQ 96-well plate was sequenced on a separate single-read 150-cycle Illumina NextSeq 550 flow cell. Regarding the original processing steps: Because the immunoSEQ output included only junctional sequences and no quality scores, the filtering could not be the same as the filtering used for full-length reads. Sequences were annotated with PyIR, a Python wrapper for IgBLAST v1.9, using IMGT germline references to assign V/J genes and CDR3. Reads were filtered out if the reads had weak V/J assignments (E-value above 1e-6), no CDR3, stop codons, out-of-frame junctions, or ambiguous translated residues. V3J clonotypes were defined as sequences sharing the same inferred V gene, J gene, and CDR3 amino acid sequence. The percentage overlap between two repertoires was calculated by dividing the number of shared unique clonotypes by the size of the smaller repertoire. RTK rarefaction, the Chao1 estimator, and Recon v2.1 estimates of unobserved clonotypes were used to assess repertoire richness. Generation probabilities were computed with OLGA for all TCRbeta clonotypes obtained by the gDNA method from several donors. Held by TCRdb, this immuneACCESS table contains in-frame sequences only and omits some clones. Under half of the omission traces to an unresolved V gene where checked; the cause of the rest is unknown. The DNA gave D and trimming, while V, J and clone size come from that table. The sample yields over a million clones; approximately 96% were counted once. Approximately 1.2% of the sample lies in the top ten.

Specimen: naive CD4+ T cells sorted from blood. The cell subset or site label of this sample denotes: CD45RA+ positively selected. The TCR sequence derives from a man younger than 40 in good health.

The nucleotides are TGTGCCAGCAGGACTGCCTGGTTCTACTCCTACGAGCAGTACTTC. The translation is CASRTAWFYSYEQYF. The V gene is TRBV27 and the J gene is TRBJ2-7; confidence is insufficient to name the D gene. CDR1 and CDR2, looked up from the germline V gene (reference sequence), are MNHEY and SMNVEV. Trimming at the junction amounts to 6 bases on V and 0 bases on J, and the germline ends lie 15 bases apart. The CDR3 sequence holds 15 residues, the cysteine and phenylalanine included. The only DNA kept is the CDR3, 45 bases in frame from the first base.